Listed here is a single T cell receptor (beta chain). This entry comes from a study of blood T cell repertoires in COVID-19. The assay was immunoSEQ multiplex PCR, and TCRdb's table has in-frame clones only and misses some. The sample has roughly 200,000 clones; about 85% are singletons. Germline V CDR1 and CDR2: MGHRA, YSYEKL. V lost 3 bases and J lost 0; bases outside the gene matches: 5. The CDR3 consists of 15 residues. The chain employs TRBV4-1 and TRBJ2-7, with 7 nucleotides matching TRBD2. The sequencing input was peripheral blood. The sequence came from a woman under 30 who had recovered from COVID-19. The CDR3 protein is CASSQASGSSYEQYF. The CDR3 DNA follows: TGCGCCAGCAGCCAGGCTAGCGGCAGCTCCTACGAGCAGTACTTC.